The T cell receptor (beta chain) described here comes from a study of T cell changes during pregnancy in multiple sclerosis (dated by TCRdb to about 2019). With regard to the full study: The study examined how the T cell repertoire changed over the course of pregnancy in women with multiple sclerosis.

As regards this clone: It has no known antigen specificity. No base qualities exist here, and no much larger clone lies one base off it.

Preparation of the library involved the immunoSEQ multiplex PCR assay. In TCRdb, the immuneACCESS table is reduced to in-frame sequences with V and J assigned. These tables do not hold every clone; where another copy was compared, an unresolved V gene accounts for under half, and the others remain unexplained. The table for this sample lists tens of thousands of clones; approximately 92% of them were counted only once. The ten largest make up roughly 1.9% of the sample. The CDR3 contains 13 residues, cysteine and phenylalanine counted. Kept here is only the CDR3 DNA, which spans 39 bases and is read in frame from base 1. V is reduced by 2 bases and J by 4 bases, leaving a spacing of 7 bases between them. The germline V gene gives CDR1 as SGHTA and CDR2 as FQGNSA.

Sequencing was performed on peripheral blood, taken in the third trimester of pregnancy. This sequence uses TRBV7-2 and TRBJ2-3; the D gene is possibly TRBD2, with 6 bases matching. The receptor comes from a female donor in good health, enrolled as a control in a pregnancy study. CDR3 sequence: CASSLRLADTQYF. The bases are TGTGCCAGCAGCTTAAGACTAGCAGATACGCAGTATTTT.